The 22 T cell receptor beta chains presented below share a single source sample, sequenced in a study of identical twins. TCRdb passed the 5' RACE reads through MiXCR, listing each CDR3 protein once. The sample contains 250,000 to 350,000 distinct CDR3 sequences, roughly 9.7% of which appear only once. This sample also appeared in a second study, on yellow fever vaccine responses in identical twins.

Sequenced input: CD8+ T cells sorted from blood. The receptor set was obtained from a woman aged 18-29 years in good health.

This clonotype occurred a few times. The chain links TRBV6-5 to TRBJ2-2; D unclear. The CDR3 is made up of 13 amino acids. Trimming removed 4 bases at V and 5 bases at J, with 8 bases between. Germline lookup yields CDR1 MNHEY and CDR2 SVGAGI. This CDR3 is CASSFERTGELFF. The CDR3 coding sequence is TGTGCCAGCAGTTTTGAAAGGACCGGGGAGCTGTTTTTT.

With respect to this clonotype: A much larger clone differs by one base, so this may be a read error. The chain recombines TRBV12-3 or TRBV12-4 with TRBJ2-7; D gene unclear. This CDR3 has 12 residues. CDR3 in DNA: TGTGCCAGCAGCCCCGGTTGGTACGAGCAGTGCTTC. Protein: CASSPGWYEQCF.

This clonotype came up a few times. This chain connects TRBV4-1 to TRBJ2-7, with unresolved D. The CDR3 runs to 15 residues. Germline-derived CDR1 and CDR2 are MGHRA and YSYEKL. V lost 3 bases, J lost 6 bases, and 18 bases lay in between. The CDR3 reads CASSQLSALRSEQYF. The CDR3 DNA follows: TGCGCCAGCAGCCAGCTCAGCGCGTTGAGGAGCGAGCAGTACTTC.

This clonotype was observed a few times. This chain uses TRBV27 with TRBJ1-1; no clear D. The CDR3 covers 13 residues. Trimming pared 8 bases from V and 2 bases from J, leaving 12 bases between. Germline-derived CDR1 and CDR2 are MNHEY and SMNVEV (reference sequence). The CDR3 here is CASSHLLNTEAFF. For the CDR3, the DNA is TGTGCCAGCTCTCACCTCTTAAACACTGAAGCTTTCTTT.

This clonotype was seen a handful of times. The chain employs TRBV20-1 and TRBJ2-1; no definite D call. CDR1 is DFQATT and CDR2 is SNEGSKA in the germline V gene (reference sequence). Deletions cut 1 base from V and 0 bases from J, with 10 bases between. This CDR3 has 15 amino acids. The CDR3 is CSARVLWGSYNEQFF. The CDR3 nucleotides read TGCAGTGCTAGAGTCCTCTGGGGCTCCTACAATGAGCAGTTCTTC.

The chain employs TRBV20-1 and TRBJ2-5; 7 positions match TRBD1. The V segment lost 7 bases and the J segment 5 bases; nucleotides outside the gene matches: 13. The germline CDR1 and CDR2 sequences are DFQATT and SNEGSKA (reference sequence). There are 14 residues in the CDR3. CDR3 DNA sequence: TGCAGTGTACCGGACAGGAGAGGTCGGGAGACCCAGTACTTC. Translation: CSVPDRRGRETQYF.

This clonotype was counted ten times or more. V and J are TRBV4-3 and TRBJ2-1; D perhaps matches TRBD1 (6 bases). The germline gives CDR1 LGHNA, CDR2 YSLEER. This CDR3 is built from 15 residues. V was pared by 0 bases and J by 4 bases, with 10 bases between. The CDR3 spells CASSQDRGLYNEQFF. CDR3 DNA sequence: TGCGCCAGCAGCCAAGACAGGGGCTTGTACAATGAGCAGTTCTTC.

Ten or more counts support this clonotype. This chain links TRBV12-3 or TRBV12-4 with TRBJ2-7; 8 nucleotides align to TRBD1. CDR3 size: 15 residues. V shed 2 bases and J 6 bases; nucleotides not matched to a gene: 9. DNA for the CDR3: TGTGCCAGCAGTTTAAACAGGGGGACTCTAGGCGAGCAGTACTTC. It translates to CASSLNRGTLGEQYF.

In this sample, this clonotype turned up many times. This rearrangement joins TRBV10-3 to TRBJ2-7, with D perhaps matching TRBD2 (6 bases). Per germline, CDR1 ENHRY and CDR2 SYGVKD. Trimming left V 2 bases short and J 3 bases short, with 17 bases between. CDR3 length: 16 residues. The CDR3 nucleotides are TGTGCCATCAGTGAGGAGGGGACGGAGGGGTACTACGAGCAGTACTTC. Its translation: CAISEEGTEGYYEQYF.

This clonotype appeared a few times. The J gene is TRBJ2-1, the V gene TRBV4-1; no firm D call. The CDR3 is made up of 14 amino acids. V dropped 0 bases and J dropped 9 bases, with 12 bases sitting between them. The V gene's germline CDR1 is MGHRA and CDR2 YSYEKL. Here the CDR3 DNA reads TGCGCCAGCAGCCAAGACCCCTTAGATGGTGAGCAGTTCTTC. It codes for CASSQDPLDGEQFF.

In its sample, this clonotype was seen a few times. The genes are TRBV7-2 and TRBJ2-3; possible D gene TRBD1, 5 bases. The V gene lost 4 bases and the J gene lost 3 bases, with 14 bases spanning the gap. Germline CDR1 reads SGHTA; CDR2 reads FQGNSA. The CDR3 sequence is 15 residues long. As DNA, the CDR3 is TGTGCCAGCAGCTCCACGACAGTAAGGACAGATACGCAGTATTTT. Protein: CASSSTTVRTDTQYF. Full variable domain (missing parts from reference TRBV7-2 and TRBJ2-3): GAGVSQSPSNKVTEKGKDVELRCDPISGHTALYWYRQSLGQGLEFLIYFQGNSAPDKSGLPSDRFSAERTGGSVSTLTIQRTQQEDSAVYLCASSSTTVRTDTQYFGPGTRLTVL.

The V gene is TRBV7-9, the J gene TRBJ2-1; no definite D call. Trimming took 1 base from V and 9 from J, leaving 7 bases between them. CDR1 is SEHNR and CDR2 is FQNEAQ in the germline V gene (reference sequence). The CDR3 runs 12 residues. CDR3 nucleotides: TGTGCCAGCAGCTTAGTGCCCGTTGAGCAGTTCTTC. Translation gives CASSLVPVEQFF. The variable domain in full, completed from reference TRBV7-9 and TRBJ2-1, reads DTGVSQNPRHKITKRGQNVTFRCDPISEHNRLYWYRQTLGQGPEFLTYFQNEAQLEKSRLLSDRFSAERPKGSFSTLEIQRTEQGDSAMYLCASSLVPVEQFFGPGTRLTVL.

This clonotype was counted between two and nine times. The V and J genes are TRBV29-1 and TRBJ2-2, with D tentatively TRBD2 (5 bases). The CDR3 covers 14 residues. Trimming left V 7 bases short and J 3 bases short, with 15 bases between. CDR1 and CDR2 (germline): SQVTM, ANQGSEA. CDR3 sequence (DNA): TGCAGCGCAGTTGGAGGCCGGGACACCGGGGAGCTGTTTTTT. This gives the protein CSAVGGRDTGELFF.

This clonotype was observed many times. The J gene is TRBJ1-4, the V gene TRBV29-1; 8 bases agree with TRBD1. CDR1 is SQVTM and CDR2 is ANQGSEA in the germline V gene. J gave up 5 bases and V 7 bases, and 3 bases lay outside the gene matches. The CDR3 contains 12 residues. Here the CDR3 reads CSATGGNEKLFF. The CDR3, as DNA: TGCAGCGCTACAGGGGGAAATGAAAAACTGTTTTTT.

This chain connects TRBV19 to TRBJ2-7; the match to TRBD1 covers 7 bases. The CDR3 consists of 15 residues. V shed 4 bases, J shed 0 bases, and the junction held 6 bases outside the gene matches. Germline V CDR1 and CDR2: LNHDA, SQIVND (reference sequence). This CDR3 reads CASSTTGDDSYEQYF. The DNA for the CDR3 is TGTGCCAGTAGTACCACAGGGGATGACTCCTACGAGCAGTACTTC. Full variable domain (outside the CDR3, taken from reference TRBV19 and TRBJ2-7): DGGITQSPKYLFRKEGQNVTLSCEQNLNHDAMYWYRQDPGQGLRLIYYSQIVNDFQKGDIAEGYSVSREKKESFPLTVTSAQKNPTAFYLCASSTTGDDSYEQYFGPGTRLTVT.

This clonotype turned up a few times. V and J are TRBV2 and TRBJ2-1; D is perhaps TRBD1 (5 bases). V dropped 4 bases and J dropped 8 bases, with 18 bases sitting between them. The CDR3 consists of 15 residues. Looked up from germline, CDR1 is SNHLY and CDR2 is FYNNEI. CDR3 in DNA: TGTGCCAGCAGTGTTGGGGCGGCTGATATGGATGAGCAGTTCTTC. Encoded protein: CASSVGAADMDEQFF.

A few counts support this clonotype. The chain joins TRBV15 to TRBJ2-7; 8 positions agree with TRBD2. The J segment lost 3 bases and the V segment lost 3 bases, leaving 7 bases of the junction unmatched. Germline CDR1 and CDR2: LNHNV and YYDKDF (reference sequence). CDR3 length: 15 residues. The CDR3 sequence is CATSRGSGVYYEQYF. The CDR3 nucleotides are TGTGCCACCAGCAGGGGTAGCGGGGTTTACTACGAGCAGTACTTC. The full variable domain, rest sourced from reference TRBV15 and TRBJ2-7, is DAMVIQNPRYQVTQFGKPVTLSCSQTLNHNVMYWYQQKSSQAPKLLFHYYDKDFNNEADTPDNFQSRRPNTSFCFLDIRSPGLGDTAMYLCATSRGSGVYYEQYFGPGTRLTVT.

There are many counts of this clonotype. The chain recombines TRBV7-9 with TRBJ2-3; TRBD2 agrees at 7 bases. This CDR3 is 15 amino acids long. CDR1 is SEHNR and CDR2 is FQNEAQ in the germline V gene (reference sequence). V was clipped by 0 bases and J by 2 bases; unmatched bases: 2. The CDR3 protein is CASSLAGGYTDTQYF. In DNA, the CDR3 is TGTGCCAGCAGCTTAGCGGGGGGGTACACAGATACGCAGTATTTT.

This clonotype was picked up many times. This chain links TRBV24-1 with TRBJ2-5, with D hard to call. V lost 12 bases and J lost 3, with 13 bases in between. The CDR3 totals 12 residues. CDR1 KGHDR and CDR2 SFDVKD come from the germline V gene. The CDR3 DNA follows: TGTGCCCTCTCCCCGACCAAAGAGACCCAGTACTTC. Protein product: CALSPTKETQYF.

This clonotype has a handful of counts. CDR3 in DNA: TGTGCCAGCAGTTTAGGAGGAGAGAACAATGAGCAGTTCTTC. Its protein product is CASSLGGENNEQFF. The chain combines TRBV12-3 or TRBV12-4 with TRBJ2-1; D is undetermined. V dropped 1 base and J dropped 5 bases, with 9 bases sitting between them. The CDR3 runs 14 residues.

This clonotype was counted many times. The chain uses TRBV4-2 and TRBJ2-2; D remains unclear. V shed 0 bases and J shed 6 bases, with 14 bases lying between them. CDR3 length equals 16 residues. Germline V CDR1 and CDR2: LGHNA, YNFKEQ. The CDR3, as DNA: TGTGCCAGCAGCCAAGATCACACTACCTTCCCCGGGGAGCTGTTTTTT. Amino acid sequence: CASSQDHTTFPGELFF.

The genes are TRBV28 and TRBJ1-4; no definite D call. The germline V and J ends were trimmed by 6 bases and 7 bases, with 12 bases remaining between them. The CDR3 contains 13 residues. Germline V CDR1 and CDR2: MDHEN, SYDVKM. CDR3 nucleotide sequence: TGTGCCAGCAGGCCTTGGGGAGGTGAAAAACTGTTTTTT. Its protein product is CASRPWGGEKLFF.